This T cell receptor beta chain originates from a study of chemoradiotherapy in HPV16-positive cancers. Germline trimming cut 6 bases from V and 3 bases from J; bases unmatched to any gene: 6. Germline CDR1 is MNHNS and CDR2 is SASEGT. This CDR3 has 14 amino acids. About this clone itself: Its antigen is still unknown.

Assay: immunoSEQ multiplex PCR; the TCRdb copy retains only in-frame clones and omits some. This table holds 1,200 or so clones, approximately 40% found once. Study-level results: During treatment, candidate HPV-specific clones and E7-related motifs expanded in tumor. In HPV16-positive patients, HPV-responsive T-cell expansion tracked better recurrence-free survival.

The sample here was taken from a patient who underwent chemoradiotherapy. The source is a human donor with HPV-associated anogenital cancer. The J gene is TRBJ2-3, the V gene TRBV6-1, with 7 nucleotides matching TRBD1. The CDR3 nucleotides are TGTGCCAGCAGCGATACAGGGGTGACAGATACGCAGTATTTT. Translating gives CASSDTGVTDTQYF.